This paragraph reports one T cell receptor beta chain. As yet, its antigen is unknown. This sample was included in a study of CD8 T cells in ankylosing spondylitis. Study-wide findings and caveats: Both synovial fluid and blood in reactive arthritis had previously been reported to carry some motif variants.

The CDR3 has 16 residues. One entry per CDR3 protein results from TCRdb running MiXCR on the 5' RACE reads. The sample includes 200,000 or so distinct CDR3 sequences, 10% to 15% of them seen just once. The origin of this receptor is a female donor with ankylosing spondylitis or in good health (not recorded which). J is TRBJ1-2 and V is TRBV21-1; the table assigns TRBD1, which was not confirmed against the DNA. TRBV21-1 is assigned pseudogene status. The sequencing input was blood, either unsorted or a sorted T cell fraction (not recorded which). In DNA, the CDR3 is TGTGCCAGCAGCAAAGGGCGACAGGGGCGATACTATGGCTACACCTTC. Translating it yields CASSKGRQGRYYGYTF.